Presented here are 30 T cell receptor beta chains from one specimen sequenced in a study of cytomegalovirus exposure and HLA in healthy donors. TCRdb keeps only in-frame clones here, not all; method: immunoSEQ multiplex PCR. Counted here are about 120,000 clones, 70% to 90% occurring once; the ten biggest clones make up 2% to 2.5%. Sequenced sample: PBMCs. All receptors derive from a woman between 25 and 40 years old in good health and CMV-seronegative.

The chain is built from TRBV7-9 and TRBJ1-2; D gene uncertain. Germline values: CDR1 SEHNR, CDR2 FQNEAQ (reference sequence). This CDR3 is 12 amino acids long. Trimming took off 3 bases at V and 8 bases at J, with 10 bases between the two ends. CDR3 in amino acids: CASSFVAEGYTF. The CDR3 coding sequence is TGTGCCAGCAGCTTTGTGGCTGAAGGCTACACCTTC.

This chain joins TRBV19 and TRBJ2-1; 10 bases are shared with TRBD1. Trimming took 8 bases from V and 9 from J; bases not matched to a gene: 13. Germline-derived CDR1 and CDR2 are LNHDA and SQIVND (reference sequence). CDR3 length: 15 amino acids. CDR3 nucleotide sequence: TGTGCCAGTCGCCCGGGGACAGGGGATGGGGGTGAGCAGTTCTTC. This sequence encodes CASRPGTGDGGEQFF.

The J gene is TRBJ1-1, the V gene TRBV7-2; D not resolved. Germline V CDR1 and CDR2: SGHTA, FQGNSA. Trimming left V 2 bases short and J 7 bases short, with 11 bases between. The CDR3 has 13 amino acids. The CDR3, as DNA: TGTGCCAGCAGCTTAAAAGGAGGGCTTGAAGCTTTCTTT. This encodes CASSLKGGLEAFF.

This clone showed up just a few times. This rearrangement joins TRBV30 to TRBJ1-2; D not resolved. The germline CDR1 and CDR2 sequences are GTSNPN and SVGIG (reference sequence). CDR3 length equals 10 residues. V lost 2 bases, J lost 7 bases, and 5 bases lay in between. The CDR3: CAWSHGGYTF. The CDR3 DNA follows: TGTGCCTGGAGTCACGGTGGCTACACCTTC.

V is TRBV11-3 and J is TRBJ1-2; D may be TRBD1 (5 bases). The CDR3 is 15 amino acids. Germline-derived CDR1 and CDR2 are SGHNT and YENEEA. Trimming took 0 bases from V and 5 from J, leaving 13 bases between them. Here the CDR3 DNA reads TGTGCCAGCAGCTTAGACGGCAGGGTGGGATATGGCTACACCTTC. Translating it yields CASSLDGRVGYGYTF. Variable domain in full (rest from reference TRBV11-3 and TRBJ1-2): EAGVVQSPRYKIIEKKQPVAFWCNPISGHNTLYWYLQNLGQGPELLIRYENEEAVDDSQLPKDRFSAERLKGVDSTLKIQPAELGDSAVYLCASSLDGRVGYGYTFGSGTRLTVV.

The rearrangement links TRBV7-9 to TRBJ2-2; D is unclear. This CDR3 spans 13 amino acids. Trimming stripped 3 bases from V and 4 bases from J, with 6 bases between. Germline lookup yields CDR1 SEHNR and CDR2 FQNEAQ (reference sequence). DNA for the CDR3: TGTGCCAGCAGCTTTTCGGGCACCGGGGAGCTGTTTTTT. The encoded protein is CASSFSGTGELFF.

The chain combines TRBV10-2 with TRBJ2-2; possible D gene TRBD2, 7 bases. Germline-derived CDR1 and CDR2 are WSHSY and SAAADI. The CDR3 spans 16 residues. Trimming left V 1 base short and J 6 bases short, with 15 bases between. This CDR3 reads CASSEWEGGPSGELFF. CDR3 nucleotide sequence: TGCGCCAGCAGTGAGTGGGAGGGGGGGCCGTCCGGGGAGCTGTTTTTT.

The J gene is TRBJ2-1, the V gene TRBV12-5; tentative D call: TRBD1 (5 bases). V was pared by 7 bases and J by 2 bases, with 18 bases between. CDR1 is LGHNT, CDR2 FRNRAP, per germline. The length of the CDR3 is 16 residues. The chain's CDR3 is CASEGLKQWPYNEQFF. In DNA, the CDR3 is TGTGCTAGTGAGGGGCTAAAACAGTGGCCCTACAATGAGCAGTTCTTC.

The genes are TRBV5-6 and TRBJ1-3, with TRBD1 matching 7 bases. Per the germline V gene, CDR1 is SGHDT and CDR2 is YYEEEE. V trimming: 4 bases; J trimming: 1 base; junction bases outside the gene matches: 2. This CDR3 comprises 14 residues. The CDR3 DNA reads as TGTGCCAGCAGCGTACAGGGGTCTGGAAACACCATATATTTT. Translated: CASSVQGSGNTIYF.

The chain has TRBV27 and TRBJ2-3, with D possibly being TRBD2 (6 bases). The CDR3 loop spans 15 amino acids. Germline-derived CDR1 and CDR2 are MNHEY and SMNVEV (reference sequence). V gave up 6 bases and J gave up 1 base, with 14 bases separating them. CDR3 bases: TGTGCCAGCAGCCTGACTAGTTCGGGCACAGATACGCAGTATTTT. Its translation is CASSLTSSGTDTQYF.

This chain connects TRBV18 to TRBJ1-1, with D possibly matching TRBD1 (5 bases). CDR1 is KGHSH and CDR2 is LQKENI in the germline V gene. V lost 0 bases and J 3 bases, leaving 11 bases between the germline ends. CDR3 length: 15 residues. The CDR3 DNA is TGTGCCAGCTCACCACCTCAGGACACTTACACTGAAGCTTTCTTT. Its translation is CASSPPQDTYTEAFF.

The chain joins TRBV6-1 to TRBJ2-7; 9 nucleotides align to TRBD2. The CDR3 runs 15 residues. From germline, CDR1 is MNHNS and CDR2 SASEGT. Losses at the gene ends were 2 bases for V and 0 bases for J; bases not matched to a gene: 2. The CDR3 nucleotides read TGTGCCAGCAGTGAACTAGCGGGGAGCTCCTACGAGCAGTACTTC. Translated, it gives CASSELAGSSYEQYF.

This clone was detected once. The rearrangement links TRBV29-1 to TRBJ1-2, with D unclear. Trimming stripped 4 bases from V and 1 base from J, with 10 bases between. The CDR3 loop spans 13 amino acids. From germline, CDR1 is SQVTM and CDR2 ANQGSEA. DNA of the CDR3: TGCAGCGTTGTTGGTCCGGGTAACTATGGCTACACCTTC. Amino acid sequence: CSVVGPGNYGYTF.

The chain is built from TRBV7-8 and TRBJ2-5; 7 positions match TRBD2. Germline-derived CDR1 and CDR2 are SGHVS and FQNEAQ. This CDR3 has 15 residues. Unmatched junction bases numbered 8, after V lost 2 bases and J lost 5 bases. The CDR3 DNA reads TGTGCCAGCAGCTTACACGACGGGCGGGGGGAGACCCAGTACTTC. Translation: CASSLHDGRGETQYF.

On this clone: An end of the junction does not agree with germline; a read error may underlie this. The J gene is TRBJ1-1, the V gene TRBV9; weak D call: TRBD1 (5 bases). This CDR3 has 13 residues. Looked up from germline, CDR1 is SGDLS and CDR2 is YYNGEE. The CDR3 region is CASSPSLGQERLF. CDR3 in DNA: TGTGCCAGCAGCCCCTCCTTGGGGCAGGAAAGGCTCTTT.

V gene TRBV29-1 combines with J gene TRBJ1-1, with 7 bases that match TRBD1. The CDR3 is 11 residues long. The germline CDR1 and CDR2 sequences are SQVTM and ANQGSEA. J gave up 6 bases and V 6 bases, and 4 bases lay outside the gene matches. This CDR3 is CSVGTGAEAFF. The CDR3 DNA reads as TGCAGCGTGGGCACAGGGGCTGAAGCTTTCTTT.

This clone was picked up one time. The rearrangement uses TRBV15 and TRBJ1-1; 7 nucleotides line up with TRBD1. The CDR3 has 15 amino acids. The J segment lost 1 base and the V segment lost 0 bases, leaving 2 bases of the junction unmatched. Germline CDR1 and CDR2: LNHNV and YYDKDF (reference sequence). The CDR3 here is CATSRDGQENTEAFF. CDR3 coding DNA: TGTGCCACCAGCAGAGACGGACAGGAGAACACTGAAGCTTTCTTT.

V and J are TRBV5-1 and TRBJ2-2; 8 bases match TRBD2. Germline loops: CDR1 SGHRS, CDR2 YFSETQ. Germline trimming cut 5 bases from V and 5 bases from J; bases unmatched to any gene: 11. The CDR3 is made up of 16 amino acids. The CDR3 DNA follows: TGCGCCAGCAGGGGGGGCGCTAGCGGGTTGACCGGGGAGCTGTTTTTT. Protein product: CASRGGASGLTGELFF.

The rearrangement joins TRBV7-6 to TRBJ2-5; 8 bases are a match to TRBD1. This CDR3 region has 16 residues. CDR1 is SGHVS and CDR2 is FNYEAQ in the germline V gene. V dropped 4 bases and J dropped 5; count of bases not matched to a gene: 12. As DNA, the CDR3 is TGTGCCAGCAGCTCCGGGACAGGAGGCGCCGGGGAGACCCAGTACTTC. Residues: CASSSGTGGAGETQYF. Filled out from reference TRBV7-6 and TRBJ2-5, the complete variable domain reads GAGVSQSPRYKVTKRGQDVALRCDPISGHVSLYWYRQALGQGPEFLTYFNYEAQQDKSGLPNDRFSAERPEGSISTLTIQRTEQRDSAMYRCASSSGTGGAGETQYFGPGTRLLVL.

CDR3 protein: CASASQDRGSPLHF. The DNA of the CDR3 is TGTGCCAGCGCCTCTCAGGACAGGGGTTCACCCCTCCACTTT. This chain joins TRBV27 and TRBJ1-6; 9 nucleotides align to TRBD1. Germline V gene lookup returns CDR1 MNHEY and CDR2 SMNVEV (reference sequence). The CDR3 extends over 14 amino acids. The junction had 8 bases not matched to a gene; V was cut back by 8 bases and J by 9 bases.

The chain combines TRBV2 with TRBJ2-2; 9 bases align to TRBD1. Trimming removed 6 bases from V and 8 bases from J; junction bases left unmatched: 13. Germline V gene lookup returns CDR1 SNHLY and CDR2 FYNNEI. The CDR3 is 16 amino acids. The CDR3 sequence is CASSALPTGGGGELFF. The CDR3 DNA follows: TGTGCCAGCAGCGCCCTTCCCACAGGGGGCGGGGGGGAGCTGTTTTTT.

The chain employs TRBV7-6 and TRBJ2-5; D may be TRBD2 (5 bases). Trimming left V 2 bases short and J 7 bases short, with 8 bases between. Looked up from germline, CDR1 is SGHVS and CDR2 is FNYEAQ. This CDR3 is 12 amino acids long. CDR3 DNA: TGTGCCAGCAGCTTACCCCGGGGGACCCAGTACTTC. Protein: CASSLPRGTQYF.

The rearrangement links TRBV5-1 to TRBJ1-2, with 7 bases aligning to TRBD1. The CDR3 is 15 amino acids. Germline V gene sequence: CDR1 SGHRS, CDR2 YFSETQ. The V and J ends lost 2 bases and 4 bases, in that order; junction bases with no gene match: 8. This chain's CDR3 is CASSFDRDWLYGYTF. The CDR3 DNA sequence: TGCGCCAGCAGCTTCGACAGGGATTGGCTCTATGGCTACACCTTC.

The rearrangement uses TRBV19 and TRBJ1-3, with D tentatively TRBD1 (5 bases). Germline lookup yields CDR1 LNHDA and CDR2 SQIVND (reference sequence). The CDR3 extends over 17 amino acids. The V and J ends lost 2 bases and 2 bases respectively, with 16 bases between them. Written as DNA, the CDR3 is TGTGCCAGTAGTATACACCTTCGCGGGGCCCCTGGAAACACCATATATTTT. Encoded protein: CASSIHLRGAPGNTIYF.

The rearrangement links TRBV5-1 to TRBJ2-3; 8 bases are shared with TRBD1. The trim removed 5 bases at V and 7 bases at J, leaving 18 bases unmatched. This CDR3 has 17 amino acids. CDR1 SGHRS and CDR2 YFSETQ come from the germline V gene. This CDR3 reads CASSLRTGTGQGYTQYF. CDR3 bases: TGCGCCAGCAGTCTGAGAACGGGGACAGGACAGGGCTATACGCAGTATTTT.

The chain is built from TRBV4-3 and TRBJ2-7, with TRBD1 matching 7 bases. With 4 bases clipped from V and 3 bases from J, the junction kept 6 bases outside the gene matches. CDR3 length equals 14 residues. CDR1 LGHNA and CDR2 YSLEER come from the germline V gene. The CDR3 spells CASSPRTGDYEQYF. The CDR3 DNA is TGCGCCAGCAGCCCACGGACAGGAGACTACGAGCAGTACTTC.

This chain uses TRBV5-1 with TRBJ1-1; TRBD1 matches at 8 bases. The germline CDR1 and CDR2 sequences are SGHRS and YFSETQ. The J segment lost 4 bases and the V segment lost 2 bases, leaving 4 bases of the junction unmatched. The CDR3 covers 14 residues. CDR3 region: CASSFWTGPTEAFF. CDR3 sequence (DNA): TGCGCCAGCAGCTTTTGGACAGGGCCCACTGAAGCTTTCTTT.

V is TRBV14 and J is TRBJ2-7; D is perhaps TRBD1 (5 bases). The germline V gene has CDR1 SGHDN and CDR2 FVKESK. V dropped 4 bases and J dropped 3 bases, with 13 bases sitting between them. The CDR3 has 14 amino acids. The CDR3 sequence: CASSLRQFRYEQYF. The CDR3 DNA reads TGTGCCAGCAGCCTAAGACAGTTCCGCTACGAGCAGTACTTC.

The genes are TRBV5-6 and TRBJ2-2, with a tentative D call TRBD1 (7 bases). CDR1 and CDR2 from the germline V gene are SGHDT and YYEEEE. Trimming removed 4 bases from V and 4 bases from J, with 14 bases in between. The CDR3 extends over 15 amino acids. The CDR3 DNA sequence: TGTGCCAGCAGCCACAGGGGAGGTAGCACCGGGGAGCTGTTTTTT. Amino acids: CASSHRGGSTGELFF.

The chain employs TRBV7-9 and TRBJ2-5, with 9 bases aligning to TRBD2. This CDR3 spans 14 amino acids. With 5 bases clipped from V and 4 bases from J, the junction kept 5 bases outside the gene matches. CDR1 and CDR2 from the germline V gene are SEHNR and FQNEAQ (reference sequence). CDR3 residues: CASSRAGGGETQYF. The CDR3, as DNA: TGTGCCAGCAGCAGAGCGGGGGGAGGAGAGACCCAGTACTTC. The entire variable domain, with the rest obtained from reference TRBV7-9 and TRBJ2-5, is as follows: DTGVSQNPRHKITKRGQNVTFRCDPISEHNRLYWYRQTLGQGPEFLTYFQNEAQLEKSRLLSDRFSAERPKGSFSTLEIQRTEQGDSAMYLCASSRAGGGETQYFGPGTRLLVL.